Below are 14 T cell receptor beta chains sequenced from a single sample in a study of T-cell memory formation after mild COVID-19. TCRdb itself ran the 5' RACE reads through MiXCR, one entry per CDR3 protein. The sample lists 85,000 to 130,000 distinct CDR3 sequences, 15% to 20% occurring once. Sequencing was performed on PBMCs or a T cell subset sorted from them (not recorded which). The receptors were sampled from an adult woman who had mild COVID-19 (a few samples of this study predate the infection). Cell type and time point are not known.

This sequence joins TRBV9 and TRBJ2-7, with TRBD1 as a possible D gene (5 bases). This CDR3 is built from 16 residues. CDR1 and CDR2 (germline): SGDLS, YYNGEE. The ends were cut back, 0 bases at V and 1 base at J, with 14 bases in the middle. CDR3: CASSVAGMGPSYEQYF. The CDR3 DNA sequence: TGTGCCAGCAGCGTAGCAGGGATGGGTCCGTCCTACGAGCAGTACTTC. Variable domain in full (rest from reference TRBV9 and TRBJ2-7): DSGVTQTPKHLITATGQRVTLRCSPRSGDLSVYWYQQSLDQGLQFLIQYYNGEERAKGNILERFSAQQFPDLHSELNLSSLELGDSALYFCASSVAGMGPSYEQYFGPGTRLTVT.

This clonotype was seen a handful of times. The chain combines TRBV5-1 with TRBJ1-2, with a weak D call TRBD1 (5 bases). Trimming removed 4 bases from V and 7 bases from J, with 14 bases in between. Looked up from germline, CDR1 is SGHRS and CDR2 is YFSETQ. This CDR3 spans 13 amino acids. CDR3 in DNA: TGCGCCAGCAGCCCTGCTAGGGGCTCTGGCTACACCTTC. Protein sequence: CASSPARGSGYTF.

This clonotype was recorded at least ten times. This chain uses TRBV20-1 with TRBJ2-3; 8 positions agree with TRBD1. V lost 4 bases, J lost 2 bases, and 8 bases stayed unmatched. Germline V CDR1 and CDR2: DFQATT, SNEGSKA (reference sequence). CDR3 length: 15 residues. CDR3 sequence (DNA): TGCAGTGCTAAGCCGCCGGACAGGGACACAGATACGCAGTATTTT. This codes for CSAKPPDRDTDTQYF.

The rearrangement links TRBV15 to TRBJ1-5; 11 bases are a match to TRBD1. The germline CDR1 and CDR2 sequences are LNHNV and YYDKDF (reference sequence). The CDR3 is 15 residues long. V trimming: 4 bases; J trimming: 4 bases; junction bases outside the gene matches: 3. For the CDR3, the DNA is TGTGCCACCAGCACGGACAGGGGGCAAAATCAGCCCCAGCATTTT. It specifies CATSTDRGQNQPQHF.

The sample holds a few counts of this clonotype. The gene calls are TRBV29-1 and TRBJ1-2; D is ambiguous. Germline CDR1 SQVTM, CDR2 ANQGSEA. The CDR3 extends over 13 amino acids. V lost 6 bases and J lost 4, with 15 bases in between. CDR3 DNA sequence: TGCAGCGTCGCTGAGCCGGAGCCCTATGGCTACACCTTC. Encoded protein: CSVAEPEPYGYTF.

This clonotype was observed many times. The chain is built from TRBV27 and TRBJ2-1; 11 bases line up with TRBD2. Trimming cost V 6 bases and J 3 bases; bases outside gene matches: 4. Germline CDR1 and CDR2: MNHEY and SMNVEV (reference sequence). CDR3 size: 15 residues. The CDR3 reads CASRLGTSGYNEQFF. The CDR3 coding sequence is TGTGCCAGCAGACTCGGGACTAGCGGCTACAATGAGCAGTTCTTC.

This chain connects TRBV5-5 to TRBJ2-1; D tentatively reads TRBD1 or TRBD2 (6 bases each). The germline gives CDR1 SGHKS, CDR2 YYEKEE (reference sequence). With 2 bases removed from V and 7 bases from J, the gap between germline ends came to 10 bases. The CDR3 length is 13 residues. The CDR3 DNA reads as TGTGCCAGCAGCTTATGGGGGGCGAATGAGCAGTTCTTC. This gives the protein CASSLWGANEQFF.

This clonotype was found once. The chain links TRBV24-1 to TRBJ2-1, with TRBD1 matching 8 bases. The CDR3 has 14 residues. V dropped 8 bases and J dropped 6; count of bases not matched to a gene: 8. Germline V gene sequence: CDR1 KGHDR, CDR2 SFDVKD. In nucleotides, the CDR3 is TGTGCCACCACAGGACGGACAGGGTCCAATGAGCAGTTCTTC. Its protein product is CATTGRTGSNEQFF.

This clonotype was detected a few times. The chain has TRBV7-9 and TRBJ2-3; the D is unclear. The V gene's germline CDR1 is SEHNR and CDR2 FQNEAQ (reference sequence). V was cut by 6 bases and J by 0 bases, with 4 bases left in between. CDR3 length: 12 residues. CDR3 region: CASRASTDTQYF. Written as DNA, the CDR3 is TGTGCCAGCAGGGCAAGCACAGATACGCAGTATTTT.

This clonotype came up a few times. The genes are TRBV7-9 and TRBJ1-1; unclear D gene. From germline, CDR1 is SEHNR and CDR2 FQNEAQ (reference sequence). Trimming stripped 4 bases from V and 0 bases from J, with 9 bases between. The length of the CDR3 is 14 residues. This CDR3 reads CASSSSVMNTEAFF. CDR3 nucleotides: TGTGCCAGCAGCTCCTCGGTGATGAACACTGAAGCTTTCTTT.

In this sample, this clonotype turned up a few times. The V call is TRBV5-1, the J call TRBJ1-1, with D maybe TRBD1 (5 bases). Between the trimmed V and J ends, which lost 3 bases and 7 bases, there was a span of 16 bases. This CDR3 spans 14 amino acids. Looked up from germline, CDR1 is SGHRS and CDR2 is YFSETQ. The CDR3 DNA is TGCGCCAGCAGCTGGGGCACCCAAGACGATGAAGCTTTCTTT. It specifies CASSWGTQDDEAFF.

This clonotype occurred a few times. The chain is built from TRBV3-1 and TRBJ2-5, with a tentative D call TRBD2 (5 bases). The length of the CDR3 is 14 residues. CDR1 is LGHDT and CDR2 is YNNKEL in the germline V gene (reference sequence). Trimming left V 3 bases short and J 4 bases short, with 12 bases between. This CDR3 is CASSHEGLAETQYF. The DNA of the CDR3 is TGTGCCAGCAGCCACGAGGGCCTTGCAGAGACCCAGTACTTC.

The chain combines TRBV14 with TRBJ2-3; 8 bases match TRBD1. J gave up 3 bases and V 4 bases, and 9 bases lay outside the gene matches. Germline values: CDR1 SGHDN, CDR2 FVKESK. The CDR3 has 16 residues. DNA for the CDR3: TGTGCCAGCAGCCCGTCGACAGGGGTGATGACAGATACGCAGTATTTT. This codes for CASSPSTGVMTDTQYF.

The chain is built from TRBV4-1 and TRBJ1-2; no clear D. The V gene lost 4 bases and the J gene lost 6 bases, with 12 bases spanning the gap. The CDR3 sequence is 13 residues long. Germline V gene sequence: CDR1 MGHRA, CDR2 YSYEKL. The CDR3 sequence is CASSLGLEDGYTF. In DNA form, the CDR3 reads TGCGCCAGCAGCCTTGGCCTTGAGGATGGCTACACCTTC.